This T cell receptor (beta chain) is from a study of spatial heterogeneity in lung cancer. About the study: Every unique TCR and UMI combination, on average, appeared more than ten times in raw reads.

With 5 bases removed from V and 6 bases from J, the gap between germline ends came to 12 bases. The CDR3 totals 13 residues. Germline V CDR1 and CDR2: LNHDA, SQIVND (reference sequence). Comments on this clonotype: The antigen remains undetermined.

Each molecule of TCR cDNA was tagged with one unique molecular identifier. From the 5' RACE reads, TCRdb called clonotypes with MiXCR, one entry per CDR3 protein. The sample comprises roughly 48,000 distinct CDR3 sequences, roughly 5% of which are singletons, and around 10% rests with the top ten. Study outcomes and limitations: More often at tumor resection than at routine follow-up, ubiquitous expanded tumor TCRs were detected in the blood.

As for time point: sample taken at primary tumor resection. No cell sorting; template was whole RNA from tumor, lung tissue or PBMC. Patients with untreated early-stage non-small cell lung cancer, numbering 72, were the donors. Sequencing was performed on PBMCs, taken at surgery. The genes are TRBV19 and TRBJ2-3; D remains unclear. This clonotype originated in a male donor with early-stage non-small cell lung cancer. Written as DNA, the CDR3 is TGTGCCAGTAGTGAGCCTGGGTGGGATACGCAGTATTTT. Translation gives CASSEPGWDTQYF.